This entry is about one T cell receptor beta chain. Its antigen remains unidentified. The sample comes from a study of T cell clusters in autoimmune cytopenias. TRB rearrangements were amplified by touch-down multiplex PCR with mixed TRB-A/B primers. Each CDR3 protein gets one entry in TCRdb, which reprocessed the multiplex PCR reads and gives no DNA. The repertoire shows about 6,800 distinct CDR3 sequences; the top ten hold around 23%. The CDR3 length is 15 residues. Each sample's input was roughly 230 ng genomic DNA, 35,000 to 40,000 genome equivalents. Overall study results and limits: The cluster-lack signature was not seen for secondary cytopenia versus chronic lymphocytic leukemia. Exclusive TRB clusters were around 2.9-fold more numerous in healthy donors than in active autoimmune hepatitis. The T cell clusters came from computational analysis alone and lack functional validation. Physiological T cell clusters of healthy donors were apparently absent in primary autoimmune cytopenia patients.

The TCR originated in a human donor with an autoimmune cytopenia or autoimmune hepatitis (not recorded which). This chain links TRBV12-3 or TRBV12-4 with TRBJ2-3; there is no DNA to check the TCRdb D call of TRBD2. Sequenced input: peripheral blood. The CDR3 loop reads CASSLPGLRTDTQYF.